What follows are 10 T cell receptor beta chains derived from one specimen sequenced in a study of T cell repertoires in cytomegalovirus infection. MiXCR, applied by TCRdb to the reads, yields one record per CDR3 protein. The table has approximately 250,000 distinct CDR3 sequences, approximately 22% seen once; the top ten hold over 15%. Sequencing was carried out using CD8+ T cells from PBMCs. These receptors were collected from a human donor in good health (CMV status not recorded). Some clones in this sample may be carry-over from other donors' samples.

The genes are TRBV2 and TRBJ2-1; 7 positions match TRBD2. Germline V gene lookup returns CDR1 SNHLY and CDR2 FYNNEI. V lost 9 bases to trimming and J lost 1 base; unmatched junction nucleotides: 6. This CDR3 has 14 amino acids. The CDR3 sequence: CARESGESYNEQFF. CDR3 bases: TGTGCCAGGGAGAGCGGGGAATCCTACAATGAGCAGTTCTTC.

The chain employs TRBV5-1 and TRBJ1-2, with 7 bases fitting TRBD1. This CDR3 region has 14 residues. The V gene end was trimmed by 4 bases and the J gene end by 4 bases; junction bases not matched to a gene: 7. Germline assignment: CDR1 SGHRS and CDR2 YFSETQ. The chain's CDR3 is CASSINRDSYGYTF. Here the CDR3 DNA reads TGCGCCAGCAGCATCAACCGGGACAGCTATGGCTACACCTTC. The full variable domain, with the rest looked up from reference TRBV5-1 and TRBJ1-2, is KAGVTQTPRYLIKTRGQQVTLSCSPISGHRSVSWYQQTPGQGLQFLFEYFSETQRNKGNFPGRFSGRQFSNSRSEMNVSTLELGDSALYLCASSINRDSYGYTFGSGTRLTVV.

This chain uses TRBV12-3 or TRBV12-4 with TRBJ2-3; D possibly uses TRBD1 or TRBD2 (6 bases each). The CDR3 has 15 amino acids. With 3 bases removed from V and 2 bases from J, the gap between germline ends came to 12 bases. This chain's CDR3 is CASSFMGGSTDTQYF. CDR3 nucleotides: TGTGCCAGCAGTTTCATGGGGGGCTCCACAGATACGCAGTATTTT.

This clonotype was counted a few times. This chain connects TRBV6-2 or TRBV6-3 to TRBJ2-1; weak D call: TRBD1 (6 bases). The V gene lost 2 bases and the J gene lost 10 bases, with 18 bases spanning the gap. Germline CDR1 reads MNHEY; CDR2 reads SVGEGT. This CDR3 is built from 15 residues. The CDR3 loop reads CASSYGRDIGSEQFF. The DNA of the CDR3 is TGTGCCAGCAGTTACGGTCGGGACATCGGCTCAGAGCAGTTCTTC.

This clonotype was detected only a few times. The J gene is TRBJ1-6, the V gene TRBV2, with a weak D call TRBD1 (5 bases). Per germline, CDR1 SNHLY and CDR2 FYNNEI. The CDR3 has 13 amino acids. Between the trimmed V and J ends, which lost 2 bases and 9 bases, there was a span of 8 bases. The CDR3 spells CASSERQGSPLHF. CDR3 coding DNA: TGTGCCAGCAGTGAACGGCAGGGTTCACCCCTCCACTTT.

The rearrangement joins TRBV2 to TRBJ1-5; the D gene is possibly TRBD1 (6 bases). Germline CDR1 SNHLY, CDR2 FYNNEI. V was pared by 7 bases and J by 5 bases, with 15 bases between. The CDR3 has 14 amino acids. The CDR3 region has the DNA TGTGCCAGCACCGAACAGGGTCTTCATCAGCCCCAGCATTTT. Amino acids: CASTEQGLHQPQHF.

On this clonotype: This may stem from a read error, because a much larger clone lies one nucleotide away. This chain links TRBV12-3 or TRBV12-4 with TRBJ2-1, with a tentative D call TRBD1 (5 bases). The CDR3 contains 15 residues. CDR3 nucleotide sequence: TGTGCCGGCAGTCCCAGGGTAATGATTCCCAATGAGCAGTTCTTC. It translates to CAGSPRVMIPNEQFF.

This clonotype was counted many times. The rearrangement links TRBV2 to TRBJ2-7; D uncertain. In germline, CDR1 is SNHLY, CDR2 FYNNEI. The CDR3 contains 14 residues. Trimming left V 2 bases short and J 2 bases short, with 10 bases between. The CDR3 DNA is TGTGCCAGCAGTGAATGGGTGGGGACCTACGAGCAGTACTTC. Its translation: CASSEWVGTYEQYF.

At least ten counts were recorded for this clonotype. The CDR3 here is CSARVMSWKTQYF. The CDR3 nucleotides read TGCAGTGCTAGAGTAATGAGCTGGAAGACCCAGTACTTC. V is TRBV20-1 and J is TRBJ2-5; D is unclear. The ends were cut back, 1 base at V and 6 bases at J, with 12 bases in the middle. Germline CDR1 is DFQATT and CDR2 is SNEGSKA (reference sequence). The CDR3 covers 13 residues.

This clonotype turned up a few times. V usage is TRBV4-1 and J usage is TRBJ1-2; TRBD1 agrees at 9 bases. The CDR3 totals 14 residues. Per the germline V gene, CDR1 is MGHRA and CDR2 is YSYEKL. Trimming at V came to 1 base and at J to 8 bases, leaving 5 bases not matched to a gene. The CDR3 is CASSQVQGAEGYTF. The DNA for the CDR3 is TGCGCCAGCAGCCAAGTACAGGGGGCAGAGGGCTACACCTTC.